The entry below describes one T cell receptor (beta chain). Its specificity is unknown. There are 14 residues in the CDR3. The germline gives CDR1 SGHKS, CDR2 YYEKEE (reference sequence). V dropped 6 bases and J dropped 3 bases, with 16 bases sitting between them. This entry is derived from a study of cytomegalovirus exposure and HLA in healthy donors. Study-level findings and limits: Several of the most significant clusters appeared, in a later analysis, to be linked to common viral pathogens.

With 60 Vbeta and 13 Jbeta primers, the PCR was carried out. The data were produced by immunoSEQ multiplex PCR, yet TCRdb's version contains in-frame clones alone and is incomplete. The top ten clones hold 5% to 6% of a sample with 150,000 to 200,000 clones, about 77% of them seen once. Source material: PBMCs. This chain links TRBV5-5 with TRBJ2-7; D not resolved. This TCR derives from a woman in her thirties in good health and CMV-seropositive. The CDR3 loop reads CASTSRSGIYEQYF. The CDR3 DNA is TGTGCCAGCACCTCAAGGTCGGGTATCTACGAGCAGTACTTC.